The TCR beta chain under discussion was sequenced for a study of identical twins. Findings and limits, study-wide: For zero-insertion analyses, partial confounding could come from invariant MAIT and iNKT cells.

TCRdb re-derived calls from the 5' RACE reads in MiXCR, one entry per CDR3 protein. The sample lists about 340,000 distinct CDR3 sequences, approximately 10% occurring once. This clonotype came up a few times. What it recognizes is unknown. V gave up 0 bases and J gave up 4 bases, with 12 bases separating them. The germline V gene encodes CDR1 MNHNY and CDR2 SVGAGI (reference sequence). The CDR3 has 15 amino acids. Sequenced input: naive T cells sorted from blood. V is TRBV6-6 and J is TRBJ1-2, with D perhaps TRBD1 (5 bases). The source of this sequence is a woman aged 45 to 65 in good health. The CDR3 loop reads CASSYSTGRAYGYTF. CDR3 DNA sequence: TGTGCCAGCAGTTACTCTACAGGTCGGGCCTATGGCTACACCTTC.